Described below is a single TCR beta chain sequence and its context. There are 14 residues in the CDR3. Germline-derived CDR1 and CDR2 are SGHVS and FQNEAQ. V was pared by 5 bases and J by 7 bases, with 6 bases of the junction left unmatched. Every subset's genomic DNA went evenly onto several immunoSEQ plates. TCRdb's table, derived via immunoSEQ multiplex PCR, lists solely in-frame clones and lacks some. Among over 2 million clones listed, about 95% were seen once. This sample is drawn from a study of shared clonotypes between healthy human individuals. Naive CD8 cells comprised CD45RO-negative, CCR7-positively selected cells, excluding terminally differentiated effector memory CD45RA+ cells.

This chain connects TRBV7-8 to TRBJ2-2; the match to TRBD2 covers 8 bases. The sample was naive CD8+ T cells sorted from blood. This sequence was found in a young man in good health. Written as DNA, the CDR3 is TGTGCCAGCAGCCGGGGCCTAGCGGGCGGGGAGCTGTTTTTT. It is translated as CASSRGLAGGELFF.